This T cell receptor beta chain is from a study of cytomegalovirus exposure and HLA in healthy donors. Study-wide points: Later analysis associated a missense DCLRE1C variant with TCR beta V- and J-gene trimming. For presence/absence analyses, sequencing depth was assumed to be roughly uniform across donors. Specific recognition of CMV antigens was confirmed in vitro for a few chains (all CMV-associated).

PCR amplification relied on 60 Vbeta primers (plus 13 Jbeta primers). Here immunoSEQ multiplex PCR was the method, and the copy in TCRdb shows in-frame clones only, minus some. The sample has some 75,000 clones. Details on this clone: Its target is unknown.

This TCR was sampled from a female donor in good health and CMV-seropositive. Material for sequencing was PBMCs.

The CDR3 DNA reads as TGTGCCAGCCCCCCCGCCGAAAGGGGGACTGAAGCTTTCTTT. This sequence encodes CASPPAERGTEAFF. This chain connects TRBV6-6 to TRBJ1-1; D perhaps matches TRBD1 (6 bases). The CDR3 length is 14 residues. Germline CDR1 and CDR2: MNHNY and SVGAGI (reference sequence). V was pared by 8 bases and J by 5 bases, with 18 bases between.